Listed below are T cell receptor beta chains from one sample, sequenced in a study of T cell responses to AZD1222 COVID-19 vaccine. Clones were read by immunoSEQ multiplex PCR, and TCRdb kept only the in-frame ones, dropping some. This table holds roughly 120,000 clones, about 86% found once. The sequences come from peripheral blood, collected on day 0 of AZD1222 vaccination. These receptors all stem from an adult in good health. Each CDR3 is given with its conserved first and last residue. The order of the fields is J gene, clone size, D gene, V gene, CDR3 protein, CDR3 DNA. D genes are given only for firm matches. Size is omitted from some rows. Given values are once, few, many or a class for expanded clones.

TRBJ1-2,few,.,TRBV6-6,CATRGGYGYTF,TGTGCCACCAGGGGTGGCTATGGCTACACCTTC
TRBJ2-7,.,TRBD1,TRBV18,CASSAGTGGLNEQYF,TGTGCCAGCTCTGCCGGGACAGGGGGCTTGAACGAGCAGTACTTC
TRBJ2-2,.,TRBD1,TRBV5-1,CASSLGTGLTGELFF,TGCGCCAGCAGCTTGGGGACAGGGTTAACCGGGGAGCTGTTTTTT
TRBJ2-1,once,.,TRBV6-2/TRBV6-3,CASSPLAPYNEQFF,TGTGCCAGCAGTCCACTAGCCCCCTACAATGAGCAGTTCTTC
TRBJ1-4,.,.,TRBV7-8,CASSPPPGSQGGKLFF,TGTGCCAGCAGCCCACCCCCAGGTTCCCAGGGAGGAAAACTGTTTTTT
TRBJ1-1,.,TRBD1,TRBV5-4,CASTPGQGAGGTEAFF,TGTGCCAGCACGCCGGGACAGGGGGCAGGGGGAACTGAAGCTTTCTTT
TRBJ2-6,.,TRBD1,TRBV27,CASSSTGAGANVLTF,TGTGCCAGCAGTTCAACAGGGGCTGGGGCCAACGTCCTGACTTTC
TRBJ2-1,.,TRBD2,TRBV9,CASTHSGRDTSYNEQFF,TGTGCCAGCACCCATAGCGGGAGGGACACCTCCTACAATGAGCAGTTCTTC
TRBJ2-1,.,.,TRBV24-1,CATSLGGSDEQFF,TGTGCCACCAGCCTTGGGGGTTCCGATGAGCAGTTCTTC
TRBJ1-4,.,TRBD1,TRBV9,CASSRDRTQEKLFF,TGTGCCAGCAGCCGGGACAGGACACAAGAAAAACTGTTTTTT
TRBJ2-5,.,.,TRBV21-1,CASSKVEGVSGETQYF,TGTGCCAGCAGCAAAGTTGAGGGGGTGTCTGGTGAGACCCAGTACTTC
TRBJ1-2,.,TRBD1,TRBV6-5,CASTRDRGKGGGYTF,TGTGCCAGCACCAGGGACAGGGGCAAGGGGGGCGGCTACACCTTC
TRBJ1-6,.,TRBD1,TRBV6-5,CASSRQGSDSPLHF,TGTGCCAGCAGTAGACAGGGTAGCGATTCACCCCTCCACTTT
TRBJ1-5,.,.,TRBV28,CASSSLIDSNQPQHF,TGTGCCAGCAGTTCCCTAATAGATAGCAATCAGCCCCAGCATTTT
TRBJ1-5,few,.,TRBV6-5,CASSQGYQPQHF,TGTGCCAGCAGCCAGGGATATCAGCCCCAGCATTTT
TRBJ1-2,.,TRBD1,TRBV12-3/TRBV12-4,CASGRQGSGYTF,TGTGCCAGCGGCCGACAGGGGTCTGGCTACACCTTC
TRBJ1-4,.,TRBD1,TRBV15,CATSTGDRGLNEKLFF,TGTGCCACCAGCACGGGTGACAGGGGCCTGAATGAAAAACTGTTTTTT
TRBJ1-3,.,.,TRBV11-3,CASSRDPGNTIYF,TGTGCCAGCAGCAGGGACCCTGGAAACACCATATATTTT
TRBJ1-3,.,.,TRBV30,CAWSQPGGNTIYF,TGTGCCTGGAGTCAGCCAGGGGGAAACACCATATATTTT
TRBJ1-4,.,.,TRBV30,CAWSVQHTGNEKLFF,TGTGCCTGGAGTGTACAGCATACGGGGAACGAAAAACTGTTTTTT
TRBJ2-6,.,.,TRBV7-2,CASSKDGYSGANVLTF,TGTGCCAGCAGCAAGGACGGATACTCTGGGGCCAACGTCCTGACTTTC
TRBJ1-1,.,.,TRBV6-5,CASSTRGGAGTEAFF,TGTGCCAGCAGTACTCGCGGGGGCGCCGGCACTGAAGCTTTCTTT
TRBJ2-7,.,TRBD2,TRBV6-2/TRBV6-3,CASSYSASGRTQSRYEQYF,TGTGCCAGCAGTTATTCGGCAAGCGGGAGAACCCAATCCCGTTACGAGCAGTACTTC
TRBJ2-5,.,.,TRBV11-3,CASSLAGVETQYF,TGTGCCAGCAGCTTAGCGGGGGTAGAAACCCAGTACTTC
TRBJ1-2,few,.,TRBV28,CASMDQGMGYTF,TGTGCCAGCATGGATCAGGGGATGGGCTACACCTTC
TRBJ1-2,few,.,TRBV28,CASNSQGLEGYGYTF,TGTGCCAGCAATTCCCAGGGTCTTGAGGGCTATGGCTACACCTTC
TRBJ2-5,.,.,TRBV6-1,CASSEAGGGSTQYF,TGTGCCAGCAGTGAAGCAGGAGGGGGCTCGACCCAGTACTTC
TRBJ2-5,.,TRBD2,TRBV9,CASSVSGTSEETQYF,TGTGCCAGCAGCGTCTCCGGGACTAGCGAAGAGACCCAGTACTTC
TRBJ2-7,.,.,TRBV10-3,CATDTGLSYEQYF,TGTGCCACCGACACGGGCCTCTCCTACGAGCAGTACTTC
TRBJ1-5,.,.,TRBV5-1,CASSLGTGTASNQPQHF,TGCGCCAGCAGCTTGGGTACCGGGACGGCGAGCAATCAGCCCCAGCATTTT
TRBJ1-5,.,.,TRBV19,CASSIGHSGNTNQPQHF,TGTGCCAGTAGTATTGGCCACTCAGGGAATACCAATCAGCCCCAGCATTTT
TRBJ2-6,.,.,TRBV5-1,CASSPLLGSGANVLTF,TGCGCCAGCAGCCCGCTTTTGGGGTCGGGGGCCAACGTCCTGACTTTC
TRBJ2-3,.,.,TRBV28,CASSPHSGVTDTQYF,TGTGCCAGCAGCCCTCATAGCGGCGTCACAGATACGCAGTATTTT
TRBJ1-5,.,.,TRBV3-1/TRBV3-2,CASSQRGANQPQHF,TGTGCCAGCAGCCAACGGGGGGCTAATCAGCCCCAGCATTTT
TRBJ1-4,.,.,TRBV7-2,CASSLMALQLNEKLFF,TGTGCCAGCAGCTTAATGGCCTTGCAGCTTAATGAAAAACTGTTTTTT
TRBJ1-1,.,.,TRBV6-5,CASSAPGRNTEAFF,TGTGCCAGCAGCGCACCGGGGCGAAACACTGAAGCTTTCTTT
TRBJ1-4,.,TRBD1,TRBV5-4,CASSPTGATNEKLFF,TGTGCCAGCAGCCCTACAGGGGCAACTAATGAAAAACTGTTTTTT
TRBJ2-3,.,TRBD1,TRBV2,CASRGTGGLSTDTQYF,TGTGCCAGCAGGGGGACAGGGGGCCTAAGCACAGATACGCAGTATTTT
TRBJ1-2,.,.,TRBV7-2,CASSLAPAGGNGYTF,TGTGCCAGCAGCTTAGCCCCGGCTGGGGGGAATGGCTACACCTTC
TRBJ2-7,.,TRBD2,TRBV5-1,CASSSNVLAGNEQYF,TGCGCCAGCAGCTCGAACGTACTAGCGGGAAACGAGCAGTACTTC
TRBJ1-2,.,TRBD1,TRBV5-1,CASSLQGNYGYTF,TGCGCCAGCAGCTTACAGGGGAACTATGGCTACACCTTC
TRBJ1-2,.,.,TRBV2,CASRAADYGYTF,TGTGCCAGCAGGGCGGCCGACTATGGCTACACCTTC
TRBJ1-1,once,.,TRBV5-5,CASSSYTGEAFF,TGTGCCAGCAGCAGTTATACAGGTGAAGCTTTCTTT
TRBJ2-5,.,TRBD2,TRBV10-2,CASSEVAGGQETQYF,TGCGCCAGCAGTGAAGTAGCGGGTGGCCAAGAGACCCAGTACTTC
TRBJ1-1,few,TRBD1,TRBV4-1,CASSQDVRGLNTEAFF,TGCGCCAGCAGCCAAGATGTGAGGGGGCTGAACACTGAAGCTTTCTTT
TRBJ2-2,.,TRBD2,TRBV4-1,CASSQEERGANTGELFF,TGCGCCAGCAGCCAAGAGGAGCGGGGGGCGAACACCGGGGAGCTGTTTTTT
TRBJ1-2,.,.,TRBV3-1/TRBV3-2,CASSQDTYGYTF,TGTGCCAGCAGCCAAGATACCTATGGCTACACCTTC
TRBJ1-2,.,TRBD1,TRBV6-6,CASRATGGINYGYTF,TGTGCCAGCAGGGCGACAGGGGGCATTAACTATGGCTACACCTTC
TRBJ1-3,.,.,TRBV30,CAWSTQGFGNTIYF,TGTGCCTGGAGTACCCAGGGGTTTGGAAACACCATATATTTT
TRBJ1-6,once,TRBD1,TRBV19,CASSPPRTGSNSPLHF,TGTGCCAGTAGTCCTCCCAGGACAGGGAGTAATTCACCCCTCCACTTT
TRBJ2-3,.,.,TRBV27,CASRLLNTDTQYF,TGTGCCAGCAGGCTCCTAAACACAGATACGCAGTATTTT
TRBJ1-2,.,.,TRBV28,CASSSLVYGYTF,TGTGCCAGCAGCTCCCTGGTGTATGGCTACACCTTC
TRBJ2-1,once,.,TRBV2,CATAPPFYNEQFF,TGTGCCACCGCCCCCCCCTTTTACAATGAGCAGTTCTTC
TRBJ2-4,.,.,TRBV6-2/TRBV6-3,CASSSDRTRKNIQYF,TGTGCCAGCAGTTCCGATAGGACCCGCAAAAACATTCAGTACTTC
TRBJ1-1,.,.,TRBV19,CASRVEMNTEAFF,TGTGCCAGTAGGGTGGAAATGAACACTGAAGCTTTCTTT
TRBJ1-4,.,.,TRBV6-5,CASSLGAYGEKLFF,TGTGCCAGCAGTTTGGGCGCATACGGTGAAAAACTGTTTTTT
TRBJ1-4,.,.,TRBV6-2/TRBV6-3,CASSSLVGEKLFF,TGTGCCAGCAGTTCCCTCGTCGGCGAAAAACTGTTTTTT
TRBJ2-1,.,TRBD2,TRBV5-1,CASSPLAGGYYNEQFF,TGCGCCAGCAGCCCCCTTGCGGGAGGATATTACAATGAGCAGTTCTTC
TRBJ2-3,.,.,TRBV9,CASSVSSTDTQYF,TGTGCCAGCAGCGTAAGTAGCACAGATACGCAGTATTTT